The present T cell receptor beta chain was sequenced within a study of shared clonotypes between healthy human individuals. Findings and caveats of the study: In contrast to clonotypes shared by all four donors, non-shared clonotypes had lower generation probabilities.

Germline CDR1 MNHNY, CDR2 SVGAGI (reference sequence). The V and J ends lost 7 bases and 2 bases respectively, with 7 bases between them. This CDR3 region has 12 residues. A remark on this clone: Its antigen is not known.

Genomic DNA (from each subset) was split evenly across several immunoSEQ plates. Libraries were prepared by immunoSEQ multiplex PCR; TCRdb keeps only in-frame clonotypes and omits some of them. Of millions of clones in the sample, around 94% were seen once. The TCR sequence derives from a man between 18 and 29 years old in good health. The source material was naive CD4+ T cells sorted from blood. Described subset: CD45RA+ positively selected. The rearrangement uses TRBV6-6 and TRBJ2-3; no reliable D call. The CDR3 DNA reads TGTGCCAGCACTAAAACCACAGATACGCAGTATTTT. This sequence encodes CASTKTTDTQYF.